The following is a TCR beta chain sequence with its context. The antigen it binds to is not known. No base quality values were provided; no much bigger clone lies one nucleotide off. Each collaborating institution followed its own protocols to collect whole blood in K2EDTA tubes. For TCRbeta analysis, collaborator samples were shipped as frozen whole blood, as isolated PBMCs, or as DNA extracted from either sample type. The germline V gene specifies SGHTA as CDR1 and FQGNSA as CDR2. CDR3 length: 16 amino acids, cysteine to phenylalanine. This entry keeps only the CDR3 DNA: 48 bases, framed from base 1. Germline trimming amounts to 4 bases on V and 4 bases on J, with 7 as the count of junction bases outside the gene matches. This sample was included in a study of blood T cell repertoires in COVID-19 (dated by TCRdb to 2019 to 2021). With regard to the full study: The collaborator samples originated in the United States, Italy and Spain and spanned the acute and convalescent phases of COVID-19. The prospective study material was composed of cDNA or gDNA derived from T cells, B-cell-depleted T cells, or PBMCs. The dataset comprised deeply sampled blood TCRbeta repertoires from subjects exposed to, actively infected with, or recovered from COVID-19. The repertoires were released in a freely available public database intended as a resource for research on the immune response to SARS-CoV-2. Samples came from the ongoing ImmuneRACE study (first 160 participants) plus 1,254 subjects from 6 global collaborators. Nearly every sample came with metadata listing a de-identified subject ID, COVID-19 status, age in years and sex. Where available, HLA class I and class II types were taken from metadata supplied by the sample provider and were not determined by assay-based typing.

Summary of the overall study and its limitations: Clinical and demographic metadata were provided uncurated, with the amount varying by source and participant.

TCRbeta CDR3 regions were amplified from genomic DNA using the immunoSEQ Assay, a bias-controlled multiplex PCR. Concerning the study's data processing: Nucleated cell counts per sample were estimated from amplification of reference gene primers within the assay. To quantify the absolute abundance of each unique TCRbeta CDR3 rearrangement, sequence reads were collapsed and filtered. For each sample, productive Simpson clonality was calculated as the square root of Simpson's diversity index across productive rearrangements. TCRdb took this table from immuneACCESS and kept in-frame rearrangements with V and J called. Such tables lack part of the clones; where checked against another copy, unresolved V genes explain under half of the gap, and the rest is unexplained. For V, J and clone size, that table is used; D and trimming come from the DNA. For this sample there are about 150,000 clones; approximately 80% appear just once. Jointly, the top ten make up 10% to 15% of the sample.

The sample comprised peripheral blood. The sequence joins TRBV7-2 to TRBJ2-5; 12 nucleotides in the junction match TRBD2. This TCR was recovered from a man in his sixties with active or convalescent COVID-19. The nucleotide sequence is TGTGCCAGCAGCTCGACTAGCGGGAGCGGCGGAGAGACCCAGTACTTC. Its amino acids are CASSSTSGSGGETQYF. The CDR3 plus the reference TRBV7-2 and TRBJ2-5 genes for the other parts give the full variable domain: GAGVSQSPSNKVTEKGKDVELRCDPISGHTALYWYRQSLGQGLEFLIYFQGNSAPDKSGLPSDRFSAERTGGSVSTLTIQRTQQEDSAVYLCASSSTSGSGGETQYFGPGTRLLVL.